A selection of T cell receptor beta chains follows, all from one sample in a study of blood T cell repertoires in COVID-19. Measured with immunoSEQ multiplex PCR; TCRdb has only the in-frame clones, and not every one. The sample contains about 120,000 clones, 80% to 90% of which appear only once. The sequencing sample was made of peripheral blood. These receptors originate from a human donor with acute or convalescent COVID-19. The donor label of this sample is uncertain. Both conserved end residues are part of each CDR3.

CSAIGDREQYF TRBJ2-7 TRBV20-1
CASSPWTGYNEQFF TRBJ2-1 TRBV7-9
CASSYGGGTQPQHF TRBJ1-5 TRBV6-2/TRBV6-3
CASTQPGLKYEQYF TRBJ2-7 TRBV6-5
CSARAGYEQYF TRBJ2-7 TRBV20-1
CASSQLVGSNQPQHF TRBJ1-5 TRBV16
CASSETDYEQYF TRBJ2-7 TRBV2
CASSRGWEANEKLFF TRBJ1-4 TRBV19
CASSPYPLHRATNEKLFF TRBJ1-4 TRBV7-3
CASSTSGGGDEQFF TRBJ2-1 TRBV7-2
CASRGQGGEKLFF TRBJ1-4 TRBV7-9
CSVGLMNTEAFF TRBJ1-1 TRBV29-1
CASSRQITGELFF TRBJ2-2 TRBV28
CASSAPGLYTEAFF TRBJ1-1 TRBV28
CASSESSLRGTQYF TRBJ2-5 TRBV6-1
CASSVSGGTSYEQYF TRBJ2-7 TRBV9
CAIKGSRTGITITNTGELFF TRBJ2-2 TRBV10-3
CASQEGPTTDTQYF TRBJ2-3 TRBV11-2
CASSGLAGGFGDEQFF TRBJ2-1 TRBV2
CASSHRGGDYEQYF TRBJ2-7 TRBV6-2/TRBV6-3
CASSPRQGEGRGYTF TRBJ1-2 TRBV7-9
CATSRDRGRPYNEQFF TRBJ2-1 TRBV15
CASSYEQVSPLHF TRBJ1-6 TRBV6-2/TRBV6-3